Reported below is one T cell receptor beta chain. Its antigen is not identified. This PCR relied on a set of 60 Vbeta primers and 13 Jbeta primers. Here immunoSEQ multiplex PCR was the method, and the copy in TCRdb shows in-frame clones only, minus some. The data hold 180,000 or so clones, with around 80% observed a single time. This record comes from a study of cytomegalovirus exposure and HLA in healthy donors. Study-level findings and limits: CMV antigen specificity was confirmed in vitro for a few CMV-associated chains. For cytomegalovirus status, the classifier reportedly gave diagnoses with high specificity and sensitivity.

Germline trimming cut 1 base from V and 1 base from J; bases unmatched to any gene: 9. Germline V lookup: CDR1 KGHSH, CDR2 LQKENI. The CDR3 length is 18 residues. The clonotype was recovered from a woman aged 25-40 years in good health and CMV-seronegative. The chain couples TRBV18 to TRBJ1-1, with 10 nucleotides matching TRBD1. Sequenced material: PBMCs. CDR3 in amino acids: CASSPQIVTGGRNTEAFF. The CDR3 DNA is TGTGCCAGCTCACCACAAATTGTGACAGGGGGCAGGAACACTGAAGCTTTCTTT.